This T cell receptor beta chain was obtained from a study of T cells expressing NK-cell markers. Study-level information: Beta-chain profiling covered CD3+CD56+NKG2C+, CD3+CD56+NKG2C- and CD3+CD56-NKG2C+ sorted subsets. Of eight sequenced donors, seven were HCMV-seropositive and one HCMV-seronegative. Findings and caveats of the study: These same clonotypes (in four donors) also led the CD3+CD56-NKG2C+ fraction. Each of six donors carried dominant NKG2C+ clonotypes accounting for roughly 1.0-7.5% of CD8+ T cells.

In germline, CDR1 is DFQATT, CDR2 SNEGSKA (reference sequence). CDR3 size: 15 residues. With the 5' RACE reads reprocessed, TCRdb shows one record per CDR3 protein and no DNA. There are approximately 380,000 distinct CDR3 sequences in the sample, with around 4.9% held by the top ten. Comment on this clonotype: Its specificity is not known.

The chain joins TRBV20-1 to TRBJ2-3; TCRdb gives TRBD1 as the D gene, but with no DNA this cannot be confirmed. This TCR was recovered from a man between 18 and 69 years old in good health. The sample was blood T cells: a sorted CD56 or NKG2C T cell subset, CD4+ or CD8+ T cells, or bulk PBMC T cells (not recorded which). CDR3 protein: CSARRLGQGPDTQYF.